This record looks at one TCR beta chain sequence and its context. Its antigen is still unknown. The data were taken from a study of brain T cells in children with intractable seizures. General study findings and limits: Patients' HCMV serostatus was unknown; virus specificity rests on CDR3 similarity alone.

The CDR3 runs 15 residues. Germline lookup yields CDR1 LGHDT and CDR2 YNNKEL (reference sequence). The V end lost 1 base, the J end lost 5 bases, and 14 bases lay between the germline ends. Time point: blood from clinic visit 5 months post-surgery; TSC patient then seizure free. Profiling relied on immunoSEQ multiplex PCR, and the TCRdb table lists in-frame clones only, not all of them. This table holds about 340,000 clones, over 90% found once. The receptor comes from a boy in the first two years of life with tuberous sclerosis and intractable seizures. This material consisted of peripheral blood, taken about 5 months after surgery. The chain couples TRBV3-1 (or the pseudogene TRBV3-2) to TRBJ2-5; D possibly uses TRBD1 or TRBD2 (5 bases each). CDR3 amino acids: CASSQVPGPRETQYF. CDR3 sequence (DNA): TGTGCCAGCAGCCAAGTCCCGGGGCCAAGGGAGACCCAGTACTTC.